The T cell receptor beta chain described here comes from a study of breast tumors, draining lymph nodes, adjacent tissues. The study, taken as a whole, reports: Tumor and nontumor repertoires were significantly more similar in luminal-like than in basal-like breast cancer. Data fit most tumor T cells coming from lymph node, expanding in tumor. Tumor T cell lymph node origin was a supported hypothesis, not proven. Tumor repertoires ranked between lymph nodes and nontumor tissue in diversity, with V and J gene preferences.

TCRdb processed the multiplex PCR reads anew with MiXCR; each CDR3 protein has one entry. The table shows 13,000 to 15,000 distinct CDR3 sequences, with 50% to 60% occurring only once. Notes on this clonotype: The antigen is undetermined.

The CDR3 is made up of 12 amino acids. CDR1 DFQATT and CDR2 SNEGSKA come from the germline V gene (reference sequence). V lost 5 bases, J lost 8 bases, and 12 bases lay in between. The sequence came from a female donor with breast cancer. Some clones in this sample may be carry-over from other donors' samples. V and J are TRBV20-1 and TRBJ1-4; a weak D match, TRBD1 (6 bases). Sequenced: tumor-adjacent breast tissue. In nucleotides, the CDR3 is TGCAGTGCTCCGGGACAAGACGAAAAACTGTTTTTT. Its protein is CSAPGQDEKLFF.